This T cell receptor beta chain was observed in a study of T cell changes during pregnancy in multiple sclerosis. The data were produced by immunoSEQ multiplex PCR, yet TCRdb's version contains in-frame clones alone and is incomplete. Among 50,000 to 75,000 clones listed, roughly 92% were seen once. This clonotype was obtained from a female donor with multiple sclerosis, enrolled in a pregnancy study. Here the sequenced sample was CD8+ T cells from peripheral blood mononuclear cells, taken in the third trimester of pregnancy.

In DNA form, the CDR3 reads TGTGCCAGCAGAATGGGACAGATCACTGAAGCTTTCTTT. It specifies CASRMGQITEAFF. V usage is TRBV27 and J usage is TRBJ1-1; 7 bases fit TRBD1. This CDR3 is 13 amino acids long. With V trimmed by 6 bases and J by 4 bases, 5 bases remained unmatched. Germline loops: CDR1 MNHEY, CDR2 SMNVEV (reference sequence).